The rows below give T cell receptor beta chains drawn from one sample of a study of post-analysis software for immune sequencing data. TCRdb analysed the PCR reads with MiXCR anew, one entry per CDR3 protein. The sample includes 700,000 to 900,000 distinct CDR3 sequences, about half of them seen just once. Specimen: blood. The source of these receptors is a girl aged 10-17 years with multiple sclerosis. The CDR3 runs from the conserved cysteine through the conserved F or W. The D gene is left open where the match is weak. Clone sizes are given selectively: once, few, many, or a class where the clone is expanded.

V	J	size	D	CDR3	DNA
TRBV7-2	TRBJ2-7	-	-	CASSLSGTRGYEQYF	TGTGCCAGCAGCTTGTCGGGTACCCGGGGTTACGAGCAGTACTTC
TRBV11-1	TRBJ2-7	-	-	CASSLRLYNEQYF	TGTGCCAGCAGCTTAAGACTTTACAATGAGCAGTACTTC
TRBV7-9	TRBJ2-3	-	-	CASSFGRLASTDTQYF	TGTGCCAGCAGCTTCGGACGGCTAGCCAGCACAGATACGCAGTATTTT
TRBV7-9	TRBJ2-1	-	-	CASSLAGIRDDSREQFF	TGTGCCAGCAGCTTAGCGGGTATTCGGGACGACAGCAGGGAGCAGTTCTTC
TRBV5-1	TRBJ2-5	few	-	CASSRDTQETQYF	TGCGCCAGCAGCCGGGACACGCAAGAGACCCAGTACTTC
TRBV6-2/TRBV6-3	TRBJ2-2	-	-	CACASGELFF	TGTGCCTGCGCATCCGGGGAGCTGTTTTTT
TRBV20-1	TRBJ2-1	-	-	CSAPHGTGGVGFINEQFF	TGCAGTGCTCCACATGGAACAGGGGGGGTGGGGTTTATTAATGAGCAGTTCTTC
TRBV12-3/TRBV12-4	TRBJ2-4	-	-	CASSQHPGQTKFIAKNIQYF	TGTGCCAGCAGCCAGCACCCGGGACAAACAAAATTCATAGCCAAAAACATTCAGTACTTC
TRBV7-2	TRBJ2-6	-	-	CASSLGADPGANVLTF	TGTGCCAGCAGCTTAGGCGCCGATCCTGGGGCCAACGTCCTGACTTTC
TRBV4-2	TRBJ2-3	few	-	CASSQDLASSLWDTQYF	TGTGCCAGCAGCCAAGATTTGGCTAGCAGCCTCTGGGATACGCAGTATTTT
TRBV7-9	TRBJ1-6	-	-	CASSDQRTGGYSPLHF	TGTGCCAGCAGCGATCAGAGGACCGGGGGCTACTCACCCCTCCACTTT
TRBV2	TRBJ2-1	-	-	CASSVLPGEQFF	TGTGCCAGCAGTGTCCTTCCAGGGGAGCAGTTCTTC
TRBV4-1	TRBJ1-2	once	-	CASSQVEGSDYGYTF	TGCGCCAGCAGCCAGGTAGAGGGATCCGACTATGGCTACACCTTC
TRBV29-1	TRBJ2-5	-	-	CSVDWGGSETQYF	TGCAGCGTTGATTGGGGCGGTTCGGAGACCCAGTACTTC
TRBV12-3/TRBV12-4	TRBJ2-5	many	-	CASSLGAVQETQYF	TGTGCCAGCAGTTTAGGGGCAGTTCAAGAGACCCAGTACTTC
TRBV9	TRBJ2-7	-	TRBD2	CASSASGDEQYF	TGTGCCAGCAGCGCGAGCGGGGACGAGCAGTACTTC
TRBV7-9	TRBJ2-3	-	TRBD1	CASSPRDRNTDTQYF	TGTGCCAGCAGCCCCCGGGACAGGAACACAGATACGCAGTATTTT
TRBV20-1	TRBJ1-6	few	-	CSVGRANSPPHF	TGCAGTGTGGGACGCGCAAATTCACCCCCCCACTTT
TRBV29-1	TRBJ2-3	few	TRBD2	CSVEDPSGWVDTQYF	TGCAGCGTTGAAGACCCTAGCGGGTGGGTAGATACGCAGTATTTT
TRBV28	TRBJ1-2	once	-	CASSRRVAGYTF	TGTGCCAGCAGCCGCAGGGTTGCTGGCTACACCTTC
TRBV6-5	TRBJ2-7	-	-	CTSSDRGMPYEQYF	TGTACCAGCAGTGACCGGGGAATGCCGTACGAGCAGTACTTC